Following are 5 T cell receptor beta chains from one sample sequenced in a study of CD8 T cells in Susac syndrome. RNA totalling roughly 0.45 to 1 ug underwent reverse transcription with random hexamers. TCRdb recomputed calls from the immunoSEQ multiplex PCR reads with MiXCR, one row per CDR3 protein. The table lists 330,000 or so distinct CDR3 sequences, about nine tenths of them singletons. Sequenced input: CD8+ T cells from PBMCs. The receptors were sampled from a human donor with multiple sclerosis.

The chain recombines TRBV12-3 or TRBV12-4 with TRBJ2-5; D is perhaps TRBD1 or TRBD2 (5 bases each). V was pared by 3 bases and J by 2 bases, with 7 bases between. The CDR3 totals 13 residues. In nucleotides, the CDR3 is TGTGCCAGCAGTTTTGAGGGGCAAGAGACCCAGTACTTC. Amino acids: CASSFEGQETQYF.

The CDR3 DNA reads as TGTGCCTGGGCACCATCGGGACCCTTCGACGAGCAGTACTTC. Protein product: CAWAPSGPFDEQYF. This sequence joins TRBV30 and TRBJ2-7, with D perhaps TRBD1 or TRBD2 (5 bases each). The germline V gene encodes CDR1 GTSNPN and CDR2 SVGIG (reference sequence). Trimming removed 5 bases at V and 5 bases at J, with 19 bases between. The CDR3 length is 14 residues. The complete variable domain, with remaining parts taken from reference TRBV30 and TRBJ2-7, reads SQTIHQWPATLVQPVGSPLSLECTVEGTSNPNLYWYRQAAGRGLQLLFYSVGIGQISSEVPQNLSASRPQDRQFILSSKKLLLSDSGFYLCAWAPSGPFDEQYFGPGTRLTVT.

This chain connects TRBV20-1 to TRBJ2-3, with 10 nucleotides matching TRBD2. Germline V CDR1 and CDR2: DFQATT, SNEGSKA (reference sequence). This CDR3 has 13 amino acids. With 6 bases clipped from V and 2 bases from J, the junction kept 2 bases outside the gene matches. CDR3 in amino acids: CSAGLAATDTQYF. The CDR3 bases are TGCAGTGCCGGACTAGCGGCCACAGATACGCAGTATTTT.

This clonotype was seen more than once but under ten times. The CDR3 protein is CSVEKGQPPEQYF. CDR3 sequence (DNA): TGCAGCGTTGAAAAAGGACAGCCCCCCGAGCAGTACTTC. J is TRBJ2-7 and V is TRBV29-1; D perhaps matches TRBD1 (6 bases). This CDR3 region has 13 residues. From germline, CDR1 is SQVTM and CDR2 ANQGSEA. V lost 2 bases and J 6 bases, leaving 14 bases between the germline ends.

CDR3 nucleotide sequence: TGCAGTGCTAGAGCAGGGGCAGGCCAGCCCCAGCATTTT. As protein: CSARAGAGQPQHF. The J gene is TRBJ1-5, the V gene TRBV20-1; TRBD1 might be the D (6 bases). This CDR3 is built from 13 residues. CDR1 is DFQATT, CDR2 SNEGSKA, per germline (reference sequence). V lost 1 base, J lost 7 bases, and 11 bases lay in between.